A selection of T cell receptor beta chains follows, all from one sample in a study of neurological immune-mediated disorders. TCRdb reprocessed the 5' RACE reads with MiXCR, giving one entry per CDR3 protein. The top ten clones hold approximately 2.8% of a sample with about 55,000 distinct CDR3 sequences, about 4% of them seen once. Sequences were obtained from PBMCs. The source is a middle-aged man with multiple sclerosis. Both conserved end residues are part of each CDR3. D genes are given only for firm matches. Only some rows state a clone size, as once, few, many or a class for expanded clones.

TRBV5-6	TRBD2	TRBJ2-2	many	CASSSSGRNTGELFF	TGTGCCAGCAGCTCTAGCGGAAGGAACACCGGGGAGCTGTTTTTT
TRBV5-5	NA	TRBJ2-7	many	CASSLVADYEQYF	TGTGCCAGCAGCTTGGTAGCCGACTACGAGCAGTACTTC
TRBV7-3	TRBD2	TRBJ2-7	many	CASSPRAGVDEQYF	TGTGCCAGCAGCCCCCGGGCGGGAGTTGACGAGCAGTACTTC
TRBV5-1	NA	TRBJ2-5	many	CASSGGLRRQETQYF	TGCGCCAGCAGCGGGGGTCTGCGTCGGCAAGAGACCCAGTACTTC
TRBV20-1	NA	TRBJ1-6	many	CSASHGVGSPLHF	TGCAGTGCTAGTCACGGGGTCGGATCACCCCTCCACTTT
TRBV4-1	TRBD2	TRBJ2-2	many	CASSRPAGGDDGELFF	TGCGCCAGCAGCCGACCTGCGGGGGGGGATGACGGGGAGCTGTTTTTT
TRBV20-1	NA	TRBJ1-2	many	CSARSTGSSNYGYTF	TGCAGTGCTAGATCGACAGGCTCTAGTAACTATGGCTACACCTTC
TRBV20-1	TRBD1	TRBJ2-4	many	CSAYRDRVLAKNIQYF	TGCAGTGCATACCGGGACAGGGTTCTAGCCAAAAACATTCAGTACTTC
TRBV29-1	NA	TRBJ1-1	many	CSVGMAGSLMNTEAFF	TGCAGCGTTGGCATGGCAGGGTCCCTTATGAACACTGAAGCTTTCTTT
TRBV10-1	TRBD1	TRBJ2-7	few	CASSQGASYEQYF	TGCGCCAGCAGCCAGGGGGCTTCTTACGAGCAGTACTTC
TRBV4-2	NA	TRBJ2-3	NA	CASSQDAYDTQYF	TGTGCCAGCAGCCAAGATGCCTATGATACGCAGTATTTT
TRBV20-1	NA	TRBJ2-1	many	CSATRVGYNEQFF	TGCAGTGCCACGAGGGTAGGCTACAATGAGCAGTTCTTC
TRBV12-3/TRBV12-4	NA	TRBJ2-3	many	CASKPRPITDTQYF	TGTGCCAGCAAACCAAGACCCATCACAGATACGCAGTATTTT
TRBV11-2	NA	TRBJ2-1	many	CASSSMDSLAKYNEQFF	TGTGCCAGCAGCTCCATGGACAGTCTAGCGAAATACAATGAGCAGTTCTTC
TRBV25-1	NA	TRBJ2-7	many	CASLGDHEQYF	TGTGCCAGCCTAGGGGACCACGAGCAGTACTTC
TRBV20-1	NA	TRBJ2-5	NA	CSARATRSSQEYWSAQETQYF	TGCAGTGCTAGAGCAACCCGAAGCTCCCAAGAGTATTGGAGTGCGCAAGAGACCCAGTACTTC
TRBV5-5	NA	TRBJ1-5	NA	CASSLGTFGNQPQNF	TGTGCCAGCAGCTTAGGGACATTTGGCAATCAGCCCCAGAATTTT
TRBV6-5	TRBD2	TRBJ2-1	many	CASNPGGSGSYNEQFF	TGTGCCAGCAACCCGGGAGGTAGCGGTTCCTACAATGAGCAGTTCTTC
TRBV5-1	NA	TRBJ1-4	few	CASSRQEGTNEKLFF	TGCGCCAGCAGCCGTCAGGAAGGAACTAATGAAAAACTGTTTTTT
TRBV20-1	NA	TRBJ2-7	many	CSAKISGEWVEQYF	TGCAGTGCTAAGATCTCGGGGGAGTGGGTCGAGCAGTACTTC
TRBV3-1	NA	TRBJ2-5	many	CASSQPQEVERVETQYF	TGTGCCAGCAGCCAACCCCAGGAAGTAGAGCGGGTCGAGACCCAGTACTTC
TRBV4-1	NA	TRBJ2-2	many	CASSQRAGELFF	TGCGCCAGCAGCCAGCGGGCCGGGGAGCTGTTTTTT
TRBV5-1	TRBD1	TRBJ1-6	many	CASSLDPGQGENSPLHF	TGCGCCAGCAGCTTGGACCCCGGACAGGGGGAGAATTCACCCCTCCACTTT
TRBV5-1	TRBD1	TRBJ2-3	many	CASSSGTGADTQYF	TGCGCCAGCAGCTCCGGGACAGGCGCAGATACGCAGTATTTT
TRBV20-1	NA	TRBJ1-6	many	CSARDPGAGMGNSPLHF	TGCAGTGCTAGAGATCCAGGGGCAGGGATGGGTAATTCACCCCTCCACTTT
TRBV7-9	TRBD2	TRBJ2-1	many	CASSPGGGRAGEQFF	TGTGCCAGCAGCCCCGGCGGCGGGAGGGCCGGTGAGCAGTTCTTC
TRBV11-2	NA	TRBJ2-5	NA	CASSLDQGGQETQYF	TGTGCCAGCAGCTTAGATCAAGGGGGACAAGAGACCCAGTACTTC
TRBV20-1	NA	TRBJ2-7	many	CSARDRGEVSYEQYF	TGCAGTGCTAGAGACAGGGGGGAAGTCTCCTACGAGCAGTACTTC
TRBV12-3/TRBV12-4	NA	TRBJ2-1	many	CASSPRGSEQFF	TGTGCCAGCAGCCCGCGCGGCAGCGAGCAGTTCTTC
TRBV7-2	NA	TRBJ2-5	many	CASSSLGGPGETQYF	TGTGCCAGCAGCTCTCTTGGGGGGCCGGGAGAGACCCAGTACTTC
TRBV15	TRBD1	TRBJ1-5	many	CATSSGTGANQPQHF	TGTGCCACCAGCAGCGGGACAGGGGCCAATCAGCCCCAGCATTTT
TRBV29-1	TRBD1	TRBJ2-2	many	CSVRTGSNTGELFF	TGCAGCGTCCGGACAGGCTCGAACACCGGGGAGCTGTTTTTT
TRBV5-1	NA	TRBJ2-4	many	CASSTRVVIQYF	TGCGCCAGCAGCACCCGGGTTGTAATTCAGTACTTC
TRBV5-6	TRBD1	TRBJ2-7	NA	CASSYTGARYEQYF	TGTGCCAGCAGCTATACAGGGGCCAGGTACGAGCAGTACTTC
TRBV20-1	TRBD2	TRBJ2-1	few	CSARTAGAYNEQFF	TGCAGTGCTAGAACGGCGGGGGCCTACAATGAGCAGTTCTTC
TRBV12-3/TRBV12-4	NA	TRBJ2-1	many	CASSTDLRSYNEQFF	TGTGCCAGCAGTACGGACTTGAGGTCCTACAATGAGCAGTTCTTC
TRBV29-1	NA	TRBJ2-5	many	CSVEGYTQETQYF	TGCAGCGTTGAGGGGTACACGCAAGAGACCCAGTACTTC
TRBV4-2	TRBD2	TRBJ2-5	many	CASSQELASGGETQYF	TGTGCCAGCAGCCAAGAATTAGCTAGCGGGGGGGAGACCCAGTACTTC
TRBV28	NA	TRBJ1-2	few	CASSPTDPYNYGYTF	TGTGCCAGCAGCCCCACCGACCCTTATAACTATGGCTACACCTTC
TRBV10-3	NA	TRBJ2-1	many	CAITLGGEVNNEQFF	TGTGCCATCACCCTAGGGGGGGAGGTCAACAATGAGCAGTTCTTC
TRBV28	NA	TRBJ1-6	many	CASSLNSPLHF	TGTGCCAGCAGTTTAAATTCACCCCTCCACTTT
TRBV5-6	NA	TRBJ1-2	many	CASSLPGSENYGYTF	TGTGCCAGCAGCTTGCCAGGGTCGGAGAACTATGGCTACACCTTC
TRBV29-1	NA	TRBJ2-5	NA	CSVARAQETQYF	TGCAGCGTTGCGAGGGCACAGGAGACCCAGTACTTC
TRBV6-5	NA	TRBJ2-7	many	CASSSQGTPSYEQYF	TGTGCCAGCAGTTCGCAGGGGACCCCCTCCTACGAGCAGTACTTC
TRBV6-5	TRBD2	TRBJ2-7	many	CASSWEPGGDYEQYF	TGTGCCAGCAGTTGGGAGCCGGGGGGGGACTACGAGCAGTACTTC
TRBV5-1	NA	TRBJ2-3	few	CASRVTDTQYF	TGCGCCAGCAGAGTCACAGATACGCAGTATTTT
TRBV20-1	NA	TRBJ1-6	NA	CSASQSRGGTYNSPLNF	TGCAGTGCTAGCCAATCCAGGGGAGGCACCTATAATTCACCCCTCAACTTT
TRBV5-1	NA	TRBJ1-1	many	CASSPPGRMNTEAFF	TGCGCCAGCAGCCCCCCGGGACGAATGAACACTGAAGCTTTCTTT
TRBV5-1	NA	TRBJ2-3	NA	CASSLNRDLGDTQYF	TGCGCCAGCAGCTTGAATAGGGATTTGGGAGATACGCAGTATTTT
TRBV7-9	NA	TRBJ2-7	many	CASSLEGVVGEQYF	TGTGCCAGCAGCTTAGAAGGGGTGGTCGGCGAGCAGTACTTC
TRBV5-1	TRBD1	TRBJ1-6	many	CASSAEPGQGSPLHF	TGCGCCAGCAGCGCCGAACCGGGACAGGGGTCACCCCTCCACTTT
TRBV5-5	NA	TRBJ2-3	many	CASSFQGTDTQYF	TGTGCCAGCAGCTTCCAGGGGACCGATACGCAGTATTTT
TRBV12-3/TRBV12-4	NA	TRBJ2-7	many	CASSFGQGNEQYF	TGTGCCAGCAGTTTTGGGCAAGGGAACGAGCAGTACTTC
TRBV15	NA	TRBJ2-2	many	CATSRDPWAVGTGELFF	TGTGCCACCAGCAGAGATCCCTGGGCAGTCGGCACCGGGGAGCTGTTTTTT
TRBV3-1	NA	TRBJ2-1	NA	CASSQDGRGSYNEQFF	TGTGCCAGCAGCCAAGATGGGAGAGGCTCCTACAATGAGCAGTTCTTC
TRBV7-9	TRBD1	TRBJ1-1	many	CASSLTTGGAGNTEAFF	TGTGCCAGCAGCTTAACAACAGGGGGCGCGGGGAACACTGAAGCTTTCTTT
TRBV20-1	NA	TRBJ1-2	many	CSARSPPDYGYTF	TGCAGTGCTAGGTCACCCCCTGACTATGGCTACACCTTC
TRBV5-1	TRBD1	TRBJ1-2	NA	CASSFGTGGISNSYGYTF	TGCGCCAGCAGCTTCGGGACAGGGGGCATCTCGAACTCCTATGGCTACACCTTC
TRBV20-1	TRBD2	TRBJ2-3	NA	CSARDPTSANTDTQYF	TGCAGTGCTAGAGACCCGACTAGCGCAAACACAGATACGCAGTATTTT
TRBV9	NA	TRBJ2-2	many	CASSVGRRDGELFF	TGTGCCAGCAGCGTAGGGAGAAGGGACGGGGAGCTGTTTTTT